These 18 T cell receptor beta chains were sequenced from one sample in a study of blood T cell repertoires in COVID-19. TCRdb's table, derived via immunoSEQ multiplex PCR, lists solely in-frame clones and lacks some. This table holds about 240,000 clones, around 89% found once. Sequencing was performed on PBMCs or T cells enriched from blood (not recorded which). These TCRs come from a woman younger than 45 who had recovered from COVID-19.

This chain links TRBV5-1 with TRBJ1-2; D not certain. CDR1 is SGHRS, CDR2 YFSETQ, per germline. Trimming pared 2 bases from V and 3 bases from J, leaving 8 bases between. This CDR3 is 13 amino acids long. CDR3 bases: TGCGCCAGCAGCTTAGAGGCCGACTATGGCTACACCTTC. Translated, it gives CASSLEADYGYTF.

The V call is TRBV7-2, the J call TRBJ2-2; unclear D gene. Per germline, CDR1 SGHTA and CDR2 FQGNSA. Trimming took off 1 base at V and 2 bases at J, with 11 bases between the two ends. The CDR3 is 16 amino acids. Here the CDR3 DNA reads TGTGCCAGCAGCTTAGAGAGCGCTAGAAACACCGGGGAGCTGTTTTTT. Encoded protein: CASSLESARNTGELFF. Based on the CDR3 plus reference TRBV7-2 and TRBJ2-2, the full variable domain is GAGVSQSPSNKVTEKGKDVELRCDPISGHTALYWYRQSLGQGLEFLIYFQGNSAPDKSGLPSDRFSAERTGGSVSTLTIQRTQQEDSAVYLCASSLESARNTGELFFGEGSRLTVL.

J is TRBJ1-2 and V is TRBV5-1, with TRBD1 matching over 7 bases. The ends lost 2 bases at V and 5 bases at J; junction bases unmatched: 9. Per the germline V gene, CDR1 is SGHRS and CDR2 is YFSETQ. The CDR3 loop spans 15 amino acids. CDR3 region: CASSLRQGPTYGYTF. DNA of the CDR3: TGCGCCAGCAGCTTACGACAGGGACCCACATATGGCTACACCTTC. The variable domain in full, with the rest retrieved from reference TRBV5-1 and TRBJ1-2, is KAGVTQTPRYLIKTRGQQVTLSCSPISGHRSVSWYQQTPGQGLQFLFEYFSETQRNKGNFPGRFSGRQFSNSRSEMNVSTLELGDSALYLCASSLRQGPTYGYTFGSGTRLTVV.

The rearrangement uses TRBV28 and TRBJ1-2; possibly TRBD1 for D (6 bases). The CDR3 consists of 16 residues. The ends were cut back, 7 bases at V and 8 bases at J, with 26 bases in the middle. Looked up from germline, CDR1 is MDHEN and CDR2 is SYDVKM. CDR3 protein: CASIPARFYRDEGYTF. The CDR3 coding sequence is TGTGCCAGCATCCCGGCCCGGTTCTACAGGGACGAGGGCTACACCTTC.

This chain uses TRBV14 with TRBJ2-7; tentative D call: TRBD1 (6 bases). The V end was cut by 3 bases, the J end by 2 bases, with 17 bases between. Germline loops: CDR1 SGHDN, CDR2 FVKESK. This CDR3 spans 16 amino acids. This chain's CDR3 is CASSHPSRDTTYEQYF. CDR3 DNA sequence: TGTGCCAGCAGCCACCCCTCCCGGGACACTACCTACGAGCAGTACTTC.

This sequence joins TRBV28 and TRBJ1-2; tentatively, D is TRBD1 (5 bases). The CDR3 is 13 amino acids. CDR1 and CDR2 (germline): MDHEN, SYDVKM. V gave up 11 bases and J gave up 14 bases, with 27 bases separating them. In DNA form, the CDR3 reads TGTGCCTCCTCCCACCCACAGACAGAAACTTTGACCTTC. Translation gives CASSHPQTETLTF.

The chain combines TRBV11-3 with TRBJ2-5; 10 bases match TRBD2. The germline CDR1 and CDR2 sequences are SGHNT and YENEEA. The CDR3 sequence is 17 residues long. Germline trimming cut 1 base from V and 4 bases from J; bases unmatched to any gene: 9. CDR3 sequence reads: CASSLGGSGRNSETQYF. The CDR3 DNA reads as TGTGCCAGCAGCTTAGGTGGTAGCGGGAGGAATTCAGAGACCCAGTACTTC.

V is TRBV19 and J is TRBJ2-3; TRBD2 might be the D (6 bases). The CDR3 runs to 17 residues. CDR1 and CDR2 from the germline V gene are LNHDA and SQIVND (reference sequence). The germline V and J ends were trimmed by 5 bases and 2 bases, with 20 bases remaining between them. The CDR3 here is CASSSSHGTGNTDTQYF. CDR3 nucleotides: TGTGCCAGTAGTTCCTCTCACGGGACTGGAAACACAGATACGCAGTATTTT.

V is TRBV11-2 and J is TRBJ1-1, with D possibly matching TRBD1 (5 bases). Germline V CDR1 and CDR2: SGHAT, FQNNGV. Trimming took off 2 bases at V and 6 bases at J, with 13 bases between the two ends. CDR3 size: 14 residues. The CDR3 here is CASSLQGFASEAFF. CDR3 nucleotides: TGTGCCAGCAGCTTACAGGGATTTGCTTCTGAAGCTTTCTTT.

CDR3 loop: CASNPANTGTGYTF. For the CDR3, the DNA is TGTGCCAGCAACCCCGCCAACACAGGGACTGGCTACACCTTC. The chain uses TRBV2 and TRBJ1-2, with D maybe TRBD1 (6 bases). V was shortened by 7 bases and J by 7 bases, with 19 bases between the two germline ends. The CDR3 extends over 14 amino acids. Germline V gene lookup returns CDR1 SNHLY and CDR2 FYNNEI.

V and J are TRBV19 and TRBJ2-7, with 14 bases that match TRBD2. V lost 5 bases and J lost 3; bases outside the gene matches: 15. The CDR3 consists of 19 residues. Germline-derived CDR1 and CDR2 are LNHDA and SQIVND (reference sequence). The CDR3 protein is CASSLNTGLAGVIGYEQYF. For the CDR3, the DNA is TGTGCCAGTAGTTTAAACACGGGACTAGCGGGAGTAATTGGCTACGAGCAGTACTTC.

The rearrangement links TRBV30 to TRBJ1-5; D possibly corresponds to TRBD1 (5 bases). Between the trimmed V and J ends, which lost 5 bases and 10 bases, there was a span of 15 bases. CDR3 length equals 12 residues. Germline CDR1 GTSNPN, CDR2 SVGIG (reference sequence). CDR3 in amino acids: CAWGRTQGPQHF. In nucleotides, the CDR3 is TGTGCCTGGGGGAGGACCCAGGGTCCCCAGCATTTT.

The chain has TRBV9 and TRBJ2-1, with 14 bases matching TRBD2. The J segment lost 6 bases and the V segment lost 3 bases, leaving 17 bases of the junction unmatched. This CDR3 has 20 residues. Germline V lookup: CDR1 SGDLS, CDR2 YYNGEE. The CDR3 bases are TGTGCCAGCAGCGACTTCGGGACTAGCGGGAGAATGGCCCGGAGCAATGAGCAGTTCTTC. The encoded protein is CASSDFGTSGRMARSNEQFF.

CDR3 loop: CSASRLAGQETQYF. Here the CDR3 DNA reads TGCAGTGCTAGTCGGCTAGCGGGACAGGAGACCCAGTACTTC. The V and J genes are TRBV20-1 and TRBJ2-5, with 9 bases aligning to TRBD2. The CDR3 is 14 residues long. Germline V gives CDR1 DFQATT, CDR2 SNEGSKA (reference sequence). J lost 5 bases, V lost 3 bases, and 7 bases had no gene match.

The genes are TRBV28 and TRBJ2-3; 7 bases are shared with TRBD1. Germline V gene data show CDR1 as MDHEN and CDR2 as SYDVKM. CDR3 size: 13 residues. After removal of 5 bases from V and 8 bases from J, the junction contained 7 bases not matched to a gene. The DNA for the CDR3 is TGTGCCAGCAGTGGGACAGCCCGCGGTACGCAGTATTTT. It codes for CASSGTARGTQYF.

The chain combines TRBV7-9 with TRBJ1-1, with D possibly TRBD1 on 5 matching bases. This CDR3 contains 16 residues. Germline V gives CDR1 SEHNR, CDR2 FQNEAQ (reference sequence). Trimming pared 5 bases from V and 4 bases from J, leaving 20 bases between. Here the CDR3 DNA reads TGTGCCAGCAGCCCCCTGCGATATGCAGGGCCCACTGAAGCTTTCTTT. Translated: CASSPLRYAGPTEAFF.

The CDR3: CASGSGYSNQPQHF. The CDR3 DNA follows: TGTGCTAGTGGTTCGGGATATAGCAATCAGCCCCAGCATTTT. This chain links TRBV12-5 with TRBJ1-5, with D unresolved. This CDR3 contains 14 residues. Trimming took off 4 bases at V and 0 bases at J, with 7 bases between the two ends. Looked up from germline, CDR1 is LGHNT and CDR2 is FRNRAP.

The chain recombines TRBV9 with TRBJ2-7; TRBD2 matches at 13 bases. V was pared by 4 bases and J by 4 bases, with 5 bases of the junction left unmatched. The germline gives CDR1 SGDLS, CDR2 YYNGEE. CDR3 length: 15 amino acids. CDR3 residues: CASSSGLAGAYEQYF. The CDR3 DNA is TGTGCCAGCAGCTCCGGACTAGCGGGAGCTTACGAGCAGTACTTC.